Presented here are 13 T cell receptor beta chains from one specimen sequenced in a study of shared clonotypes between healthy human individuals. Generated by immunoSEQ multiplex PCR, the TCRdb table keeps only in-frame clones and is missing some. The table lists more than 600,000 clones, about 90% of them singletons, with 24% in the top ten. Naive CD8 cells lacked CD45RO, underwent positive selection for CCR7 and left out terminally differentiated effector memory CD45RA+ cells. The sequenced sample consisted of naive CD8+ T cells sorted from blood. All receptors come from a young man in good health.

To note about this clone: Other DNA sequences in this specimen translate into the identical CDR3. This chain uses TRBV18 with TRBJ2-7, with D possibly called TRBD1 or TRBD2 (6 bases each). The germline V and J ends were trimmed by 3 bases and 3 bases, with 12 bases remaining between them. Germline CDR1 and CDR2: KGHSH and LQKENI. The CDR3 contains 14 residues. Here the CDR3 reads CASSPGGGLYEQYF. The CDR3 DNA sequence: TGTGCCAGCTCACCGGGGGGCGGGCTCTACGAGCAGTACTTC.

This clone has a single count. CDR3 amino acids: CASMSEGGTDTQYF. The CDR3 nucleotides are TGTGCCAGCATGTCGGAGGGGGGCACAGATACGCAGTATTTT. This chain links TRBV2 with TRBJ2-3; D is possibly TRBD1 or TRBD2 (6 bases each). Germline CDR1 is SNHLY and CDR2 is FYNNEI. The germline V and J ends were trimmed by 7 bases and 1 base, with 12 bases remaining between them. The CDR3 extends over 14 amino acids. The variable domain in full, completed from reference TRBV2 and TRBJ2-3, reads EPEVTQTPSHQVTQMGQEVILRCVPISNHLYFYWYRQILGQKVEFLVSFYNNEISEKSEIFDDQFSVERPDGSNFTLKIRSTKLEDSAMYFCASMSEGGTDTQYFGPGTRLTVL.

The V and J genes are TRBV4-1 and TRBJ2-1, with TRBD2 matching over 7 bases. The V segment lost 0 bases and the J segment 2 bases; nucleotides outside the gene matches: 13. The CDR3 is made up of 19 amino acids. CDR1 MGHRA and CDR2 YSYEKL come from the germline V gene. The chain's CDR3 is CASSQDLENGRWPYNEQFF. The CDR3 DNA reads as TGCGCCAGCAGCCAAGATCTCGAGAACGGGAGGTGGCCCTACAATGAGCAGTTCTTC.

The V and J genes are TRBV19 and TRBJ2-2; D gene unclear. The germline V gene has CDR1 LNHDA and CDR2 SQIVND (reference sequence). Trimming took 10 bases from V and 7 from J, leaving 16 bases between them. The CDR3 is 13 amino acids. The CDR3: CATEALGSGELFF. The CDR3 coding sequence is TGTGCCACCGAGGCCCTGGGTAGCGGGGAGCTGTTTTTT. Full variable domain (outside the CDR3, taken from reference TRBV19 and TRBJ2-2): DGGITQSPKYLFRKEGQNVTLSCEQNLNHDAMYWYRQDPGQGLRLIYYSQIVNDFQKGDIAEGYSVSREKKESFPLTVTSAQKNPTAFYLCATEALGSGELFFGEGSRLTVL.

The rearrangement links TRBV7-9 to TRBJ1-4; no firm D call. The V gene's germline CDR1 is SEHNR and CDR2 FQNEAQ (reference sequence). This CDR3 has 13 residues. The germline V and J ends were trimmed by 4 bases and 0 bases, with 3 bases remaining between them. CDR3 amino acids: CASSSSTNEKLFF. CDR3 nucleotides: TGTGCCAGCAGCTCCTCAACTAATGAAAAACTGTTTTTT.

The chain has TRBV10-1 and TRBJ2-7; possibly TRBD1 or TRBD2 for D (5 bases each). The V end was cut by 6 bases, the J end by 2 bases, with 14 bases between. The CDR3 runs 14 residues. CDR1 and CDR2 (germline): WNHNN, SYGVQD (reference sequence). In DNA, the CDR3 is TGCGCCAGCAGAGGGGACCCAAAGCCCTACGAGCAGTACTTC. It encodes CASRGDPKPYEQYF.

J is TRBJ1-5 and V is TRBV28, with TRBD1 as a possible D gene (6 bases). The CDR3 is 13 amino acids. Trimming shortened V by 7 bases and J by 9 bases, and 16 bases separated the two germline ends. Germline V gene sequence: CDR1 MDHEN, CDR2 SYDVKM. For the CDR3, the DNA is TGTGCCAGCATAAACAGGGTAGGGCGGCCCCAGCATTTT. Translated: CASINRVGRPQHF.

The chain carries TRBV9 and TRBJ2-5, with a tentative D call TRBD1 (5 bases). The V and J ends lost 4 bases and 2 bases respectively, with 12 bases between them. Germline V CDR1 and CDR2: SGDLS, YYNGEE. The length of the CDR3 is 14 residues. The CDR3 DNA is TGTGCCAGCAGCCCAACAAGACAGCAAGAGACCCAGTACTTC. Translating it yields CASSPTRQQETQYF.

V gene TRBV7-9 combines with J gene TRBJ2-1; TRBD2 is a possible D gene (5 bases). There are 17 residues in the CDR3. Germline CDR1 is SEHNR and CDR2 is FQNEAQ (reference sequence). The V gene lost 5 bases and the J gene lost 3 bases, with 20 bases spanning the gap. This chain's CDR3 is CASSPFSMEEHYNEQFF. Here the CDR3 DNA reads TGTGCCAGCAGCCCCTTTTCCATGGAGGAACACTACAATGAGCAGTTCTTC.

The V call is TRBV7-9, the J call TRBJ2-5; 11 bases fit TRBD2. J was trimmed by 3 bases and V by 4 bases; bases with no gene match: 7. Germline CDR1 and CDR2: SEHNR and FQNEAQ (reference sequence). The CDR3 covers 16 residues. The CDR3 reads CASSSMTSGTKETQYF. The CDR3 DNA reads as TGTGCCAGCAGCTCCATGACTAGCGGGACAAAAGAGACCCAGTACTTC.

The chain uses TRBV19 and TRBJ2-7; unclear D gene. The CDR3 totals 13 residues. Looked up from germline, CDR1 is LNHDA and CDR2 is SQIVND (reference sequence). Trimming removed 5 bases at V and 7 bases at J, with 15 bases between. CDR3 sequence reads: CASSDRFDQEQYF. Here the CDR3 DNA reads TGTGCCAGTAGTGATCGTTTCGATCAAGAGCAGTACTTC.

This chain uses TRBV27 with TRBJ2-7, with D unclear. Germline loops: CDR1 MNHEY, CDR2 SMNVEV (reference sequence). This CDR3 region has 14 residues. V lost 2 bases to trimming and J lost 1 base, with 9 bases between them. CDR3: CASSLLSESYEQYF. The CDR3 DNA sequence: TGTGCCAGCAGTTTACTATCAGAATCCTACGAGCAGTACTTC.

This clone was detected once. Written as DNA, the CDR3 is TGTGCCAGCAGTTTAGGGCGGGGGTCTGTGAGGGACAACGTCCTGACTTTC. Translation: CASSLGRGSVRDNVLTF. This chain connects TRBV27 to TRBJ2-6; 7 nucleotides agree with TRBD2. The V segment lost 2 bases and the J segment 9 bases; nucleotides outside the gene matches: 13. CDR3 length equals 17 residues. Germline-derived CDR1 and CDR2 are MNHEY and SMNVEV (reference sequence).